This T cell receptor beta chain comes out of a study of cytotoxic CD8 clonotypes in ibrutinib-treated CLL. General study points: Circulating CD8+ T-cell counts were tracked by baseline clonality, which exceeded that of age-matched healthy donors. Public clonotypes, an uncommon group, contracted or remained stable on treatment.

The CDR3 consists of 13 residues. Trimming stripped 9 bases from V and 2 bases from J, with 11 bases between. Germline values: CDR1 MNHNS, CDR2 SASEGT. TCRdb keeps only in-frame clones here, not all; method: immunoSEQ multiplex PCR. The sample contains over 200,000 clones, 70% to 75% of which appear only once. Notes on this clone: Its antigen is not identified.

This receptor was obtained from a human donor with chronic lymphocytic leukemia. The material sequenced was PBMCs, taken after 12 months of ibrutinib treatment. J is TRBJ1-3 and V is TRBV6-1; the D is unclear. In nucleotides, the CDR3 is TGTGCCAGTTGGAATCGGGCTGGAAACACCATATATTTT. This gives the protein CASWNRAGNTIYF.